Listed below are T cell receptor beta chains from one sample, sequenced in a study of cytomegalovirus exposure and HLA in healthy donors. Libraries were prepared by immunoSEQ multiplex PCR; TCRdb keeps only in-frame clonotypes and omits some of them. The repertoire holds 80,000 or so clones, over 60% seen once, with over 10% in the top ten. The sequencing sample was made of PBMCs. Receptor source: a male donor in good health and CMV-seropositive. Both conserved end residues are part of each CDR3. The order of the fields is D gene, V gene, clone size, J gene, CDR3 DNA, CDR3 protein. A D gene is named only where the DNA matches it firmly. The size of a clone is reported for some rows only, either as once, few or many, or as a class for expanded clones.

TRBD2,TRBV6-1,-,TRBJ2-1,TGTGCCAGCAGTGAAACCCGCGGAGGTCTAGCGGGAGTAGACCGAAATGAGCAGTTCTTC,CASSETRGGLAGVDRNEQFF
-,TRBV19,-,TRBJ2-7,TGTGCCAGTAGTATAGTACCCAGGGGATACTACGAGCAGTACTTC,CASSIVPRGYYEQYF
TRBD1,TRBV7-8,-,TRBJ2-7,TGTGCCAGCAGCCCCGGGACAGGGCCCTACGAGCAGTACTTC,CASSPGTGPYEQYF
TRBD2,TRBV5-4,-,TRBJ2-5,TGTGCCAGCAGCCTGACTAGCGGGCCCCAAGAGACCCAGTACTTC,CASSLTSGPQETQYF
-,TRBV5-5,-,TRBJ2-7,TGTGCCAGCAGCTTGGAACCTCAGGGCGAGCAGTACTTC,CASSLEPQGEQYF
-,TRBV10-3,-,TRBJ1-5,TGTGCCATCAGTGAGTCGGCCAGGGTCGGTCAGCCCCAGCATTTT,CAISESARVGQPQHF
TRBD2,TRBV4-3,few,TRBJ2-3,TGCGCCAGCAGCTCCCCAATAGCGGGACCTAGCACAGATACGCAGTATTTT,CASSSPIAGPSTDTQYF
-,TRBV5-1,-,TRBJ2-3,TGCGCCAGCAGCCCGCCAACTCAGGGAACAGATACGCAGTATTTT,CASSPPTQGTDTQYF
-,TRBV27,-,TRBJ2-2,TGTGCCAGCAGTCCAGGACTGAGTCAGCTGTTTTTT,CASSPGLSQLFF
TRBD2,TRBV5-1,-,TRBJ2-1,TGCGCCAGCAGCTTGTTTAGCGGGAGCTCCTACAATGAGCAGTTCTTC,CASSLFSGSSYNEQFF
-,TRBV5-1,-,TRBJ1-1,TGCGCCAGCAGTGGGGGGGCCAACACTGAAGCTTTCTTT,CASSGGANTEAFF
-,TRBV7-8,-,TRBJ2-7,TGTGCCAGCAGCCCTCGAGGGTCCTACGAGCAGTACTTC,CASSPRGSYEQYF
TRBD1,TRBV30,-,TRBJ2-7,TGTGCCTGGGGAGCAGGGGGCTCGCTTTCAGTCTACGAGCAGTACTTC,CAWGAGGSLSVYEQYF
TRBD1,TRBV5-1,-,TRBJ1-1,TGCGCCAGCAGCCCACAAGGGACAGCGGAAGCTTTCTTT,CASSPQGTAEAFF
TRBD2,TRBV5-5,-,TRBJ2-5,TGTGCCAGCAGACGAGTGGAGGGAGGGGAGACCCAGTACTTC,CASRRVEGGETQYF
-,TRBV28,-,TRBJ2-7,TGTGCCAGCAGTTTCGGCTACGAGCAGTACTTC,CASSFGYEQYF
TRBD2,TRBV10-3,-,TRBJ2-7,TGTGCCATCAGTGGGGGACTAGCGGTCTCCTACGAGCAGTACTTC,CAISGGLAVSYEQYF
TRBD1,TRBV7-9,-,TRBJ2-3,TGTGCCAGCAGCGCGGGACAGGCCTCAGCGCAGTATTTT,CASSAGQASAQYF
TRBD1,TRBV7-9,-,TRBJ2-3,TGTGCCAGCAGTGCCCCCGGACAGGGCTGGACAGATACGCAGTATTTT,CASSAPGQGWTDTQYF
-,TRBV4-1,-,TRBJ1-2,TGCGCCAGCAGCCAAGATTTAATAGGGGCAGGTAAAGGCTACACCTTC,CASSQDLIGAGKGYTF
-,TRBV6-5,-,TRBJ2-3,TGTGCCAGCAGTTGGAAGGGCGGGCACACAGATACGCAGTATTTT,CASSWKGGHTDTQYF
TRBD1,TRBV9,once,TRBJ1-1,TGTGCCAGCAGCGTAGGGACAGGGTTGAACACTGAAGCTTTCTTT,CASSVGTGLNTEAFF
TRBD1,TRBV18,-,TRBJ2-1,TGTGCCAGCTCACCCCAACCCCCAGGGGGCCGCTACAATGAGCAGTTCTTC,CASSPQPPGGRYNEQFF
-,TRBV7-9,-,TRBJ1-3,TGTGCCAGCAGCTTACGGGGGGAAAACACCATATATTTT,CASSLRGENTIYF
TRBD1,TRBV5-4,-,TRBJ1-5,TGTGCCAGCAGCTTGGCAGGGGGCGATCAGCCCCAGCATTTT,CASSLAGGDQPQHF
TRBD1,TRBV4-1,-,TRBJ1-3,TGCGCCAGCAGCCGAAGACAGGGGGGAGAGGACACCATATATTTT,CASSRRQGGEDTIYF
TRBD1,TRBV27,-,TRBJ1-2,TGTGCCAGCAGTCGACAGGGGGGACTTAGCTATGGCTACACCTTC,CASSRQGGLSYGYTF
TRBD1,TRBV6-5,-,TRBJ1-1,TGTGCCAGCAGGGAGACAGGGCGAACTGAAGCTTTCTTT,CASRETGRTEAFF
-,TRBV21-1,-,TRBJ2-7,TGTGCCAGCAGCAAAACTAGCGGGAGTTACGAGCAGTACTTC,CASSKTSGSYEQYF
-,TRBV10-2,-,TRBJ1-1,TGCGCCAGCAGCGTGGTCAGGGTACCGAAGGAGGCTTTCTTT,CASSVVRVPKEAFF
-,TRBV5-1,-,TRBJ1-3,TGCGCCAGCAGCTTAGGGAGCTCTGGAAACACCATATATTTT,CASSLGSSGNTIYF
-,TRBV12-5,-,TRBJ1-3,TGTGCTAGTGGCCCCTCAGGGGGAAACACCATATATTTT,CASGPSGGNTIYF
-,TRBV4-1,few,TRBJ1-1,TGCGCCAGCAGCCAAAATAGGGGGACTGAAGCTTTCTTT,CASSQNRGTEAFF
-,TRBV4-3,-,TRBJ1-4,TGCGCCAGCAGCCAAGAAAAGGGGCGTAATGAAAAACTGTTTTTT,CASSQEKGRNEKLFF
TRBD1,TRBV29-1,-,TRBJ1-2,TGCAGCGTTGAAGTGCGTCGGGGACAGGGGCTAAGCTACACCTTC,CSVEVRRGQGLSYTF
-,TRBV4-1,-,TRBJ2-5,TGCGCCAGCAGCCAAGTCGTTCTCAGGGAAGAGACCCAGTACTTC,CASSQVVLREETQYF
-,TRBV27,-,TRBJ1-5,TGTGCCAGCAGTTTATCAGGAGGAGGAGGCAATCAGCCCCAGCATTTT,CASSLSGGGGNQPQHF
TRBD1,TRBV10-1,few,TRBJ1-1,TGCGCCAGCAGGGAGGACAGGTTAAACACTGAAGCTTTCTTT,CASREDRLNTEAFF
-,TRBV30,-,TRBJ1-2,TGTGCCTGGAGTGGAGGCGCCTCCGGCTACACCTTC,CAWSGGASGYTF
-,TRBV5-4,-,TRBJ1-5,TGTGCCAGCAGCTTGGAGACGGGGCCCAGGGGAACGAAGCCCCAGCATTTT,CASSLETGPRGTKPQHF
-,TRBV19,-,TRBJ1-5,TGTGCCAGTAGTATAGTTGAGAATCAGCCCCAGCATTTT,CASSIVENQPQHF
TRBD1,TRBV2,-,TRBJ2-5,TGTGCCAGCAGTCACGGACTAACAGGGGGCCAAGAGACCCAGTACTTC,CASSHGLTGGQETQYF
-,TRBV28,-,TRBJ1-5,TGTGCCAGCAGGCCGAGGGACATCCGATCCCTCTTCAATCAGCCCCAGCATTTT,CASRPRDIRSLFNQPQHF